This passage covers 10 T cell receptor beta chains from one sample sequenced in a study of T cell clusters in autoimmune cytopenias. Some 34,000 genome equivalents of blood DNA were amplified for TRB. TRB was amplified by touch-down multiplex PCR, primer pools A and B combined. With the multiplex PCR reads reprocessed, TCRdb shows one record per CDR3 protein and no DNA. The sample has more than 13,000 distinct CDR3 sequences. The specimen was peripheral blood. The receptor set was obtained from a human donor with an autoimmune cytopenia or autoimmune hepatitis (not recorded which).

V and J are TRBV19 and TRBJ2-7. Looked up from germline, CDR1 is LNHDA and CDR2 is SQIVND (reference sequence). This CDR3 comprises 13 residues. CDR3 protein: CASSILPSYEQYF. The variable domain in full, with the rest retrieved from reference TRBV19 and TRBJ2-7, is DGGITQSPKYLFRKEGQNVTLSCEQNLNHDAMYWYRQDPGQGLRLIYYSQIVNDFQKGDIAEGYSVSREKKESFPLTVTSAQKNPTAFYLCASSILPSYEQYFGPGTRLTVT.

This rearrangement joins TRBV6-5 to TRBJ2-3; absent DNA, TCRdb's TRBD1 call cannot be checked. The germline V gene encodes CDR1 MNHEY and CDR2 SVGAGI. CDR3 length: 16 residues. CDR3 in amino acids: CASSYSPGARADTQYF.

Frequency places this clonotype as medium-sized. The chain carries TRBV27 and TRBJ1-6. Germline assignment: CDR1 MNHEY and CDR2 SMNVEV (reference sequence). The CDR3 consists of 11 residues. This CDR3 is CASKGDSPLHF.

V gene TRBV27 combines with J gene TRBJ2-1; TCRdb gives TRBD1 as the D gene, but with no DNA this cannot be confirmed. The CDR3 is 16 residues long. Germline V gives CDR1 MNHEY, CDR2 SMNVEV (reference sequence). This CDR3 is CASSTEGYRGYNEQFF.

The chain combines TRBV30 with TRBJ1-4; TCRdb calls TRBD1, which cannot be checked without DNA. From germline, CDR1 is GTSNPN and CDR2 SVGIG (reference sequence). This CDR3 spans 13 amino acids. The CDR3 sequence is CAWSGQGVEKLFF.

This rearrangement joins TRBV5-6 to TRBJ1-2; absent DNA, TCRdb's TRBD1 call cannot be checked. The CDR3 is 18 residues long. CDR1 and CDR2 from the germline V gene are SGHDT and YYEEEE. CDR3: CASRASGGSPTPNYGYTF.

The J gene is TRBJ2-5, the V gene TRBV12-3 or TRBV12-4; no DNA is available, so the TRBD1 call from TCRdb remains unchecked. This CDR3 is built from 14 residues. This CDR3 reads CASSFSRTPKTQYF.

The rearrangement joins TRBV18 to TRBJ2-5; TCRdb reports TRBD1, a call that lacks DNA to check it against. There are 14 residues in the CDR3. Germline V lookup: CDR1 KGHSH, CDR2 LQKENI. The CDR3 spells CASSPSQGGETQYF.

J is TRBJ2-1 and V is TRBV6-5; as DNA is missing, the TRBD2 call by TCRdb cannot be tested. The CDR3 spans 15 residues. Per the germline V gene, CDR1 is MNHEY and CDR2 is SVGAGI. The CDR3 sequence: CASSSTSGGGNEQFF.

The chain recombines TRBV6-5 with TRBJ2-7; TCRdb indicates TRBD1, and absent DNA this call remains unverified. CDR1 and CDR2 (germline): MNHEY, SVGAGI. The CDR3 is made up of 14 amino acids. This chain's CDR3 is CASSWTGGAYEQYF.